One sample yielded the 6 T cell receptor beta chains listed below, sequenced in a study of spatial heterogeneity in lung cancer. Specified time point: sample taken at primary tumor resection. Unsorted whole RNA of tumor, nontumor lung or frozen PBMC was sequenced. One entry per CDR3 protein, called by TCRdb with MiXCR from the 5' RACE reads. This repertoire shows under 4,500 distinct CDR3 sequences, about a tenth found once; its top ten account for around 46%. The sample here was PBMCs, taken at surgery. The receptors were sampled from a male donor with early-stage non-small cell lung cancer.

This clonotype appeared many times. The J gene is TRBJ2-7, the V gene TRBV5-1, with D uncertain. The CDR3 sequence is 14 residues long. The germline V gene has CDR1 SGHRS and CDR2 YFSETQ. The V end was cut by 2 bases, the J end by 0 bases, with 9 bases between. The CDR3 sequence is CASSFGQSSYEQYF. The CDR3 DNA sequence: TGCGCCAGCAGCTTTGGTCAAAGCTCCTACGAGCAGTACTTC.

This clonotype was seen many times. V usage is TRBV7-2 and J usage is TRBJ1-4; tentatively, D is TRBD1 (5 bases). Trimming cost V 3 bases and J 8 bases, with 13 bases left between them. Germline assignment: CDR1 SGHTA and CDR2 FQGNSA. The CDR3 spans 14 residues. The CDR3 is CASSLQGMSEKLFF. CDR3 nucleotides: TGTGCCAGCAGCTTGCAGGGTATGAGCGAAAAACTGTTTTTT.

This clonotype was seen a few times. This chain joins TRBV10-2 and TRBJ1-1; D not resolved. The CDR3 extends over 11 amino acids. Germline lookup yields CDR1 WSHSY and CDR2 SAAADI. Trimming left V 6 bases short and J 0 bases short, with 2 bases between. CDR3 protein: CASRVNTEAFF. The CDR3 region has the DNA TGCGCCAGCAGGGTGAACACTGAAGCTTTCTTT.

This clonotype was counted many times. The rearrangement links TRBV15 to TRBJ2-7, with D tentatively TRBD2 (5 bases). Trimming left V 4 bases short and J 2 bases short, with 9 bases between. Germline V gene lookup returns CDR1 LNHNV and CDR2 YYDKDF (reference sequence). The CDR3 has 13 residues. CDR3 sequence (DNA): TGTGCCACCAGCAACGGGGTGACCTACGAGCAGTACTTC. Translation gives CATSNGVTYEQYF.

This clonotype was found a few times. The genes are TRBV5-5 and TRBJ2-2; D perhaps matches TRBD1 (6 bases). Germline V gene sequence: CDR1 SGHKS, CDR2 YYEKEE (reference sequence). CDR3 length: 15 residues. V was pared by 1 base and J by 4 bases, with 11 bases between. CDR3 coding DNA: TGTGCCAGCAGCTTGTACCAGGGGTCCACCGGGGAGCTGTTTTTT. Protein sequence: CASSLYQGSTGELFF.

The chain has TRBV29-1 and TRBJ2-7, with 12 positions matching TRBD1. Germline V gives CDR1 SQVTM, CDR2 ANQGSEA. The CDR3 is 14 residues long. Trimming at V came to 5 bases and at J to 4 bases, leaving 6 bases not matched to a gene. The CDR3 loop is CSVRDRGRRYEQYF. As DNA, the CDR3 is TGCAGCGTTAGGGACAGGGGGCGAAGGTACGAGCAGTACTTC.